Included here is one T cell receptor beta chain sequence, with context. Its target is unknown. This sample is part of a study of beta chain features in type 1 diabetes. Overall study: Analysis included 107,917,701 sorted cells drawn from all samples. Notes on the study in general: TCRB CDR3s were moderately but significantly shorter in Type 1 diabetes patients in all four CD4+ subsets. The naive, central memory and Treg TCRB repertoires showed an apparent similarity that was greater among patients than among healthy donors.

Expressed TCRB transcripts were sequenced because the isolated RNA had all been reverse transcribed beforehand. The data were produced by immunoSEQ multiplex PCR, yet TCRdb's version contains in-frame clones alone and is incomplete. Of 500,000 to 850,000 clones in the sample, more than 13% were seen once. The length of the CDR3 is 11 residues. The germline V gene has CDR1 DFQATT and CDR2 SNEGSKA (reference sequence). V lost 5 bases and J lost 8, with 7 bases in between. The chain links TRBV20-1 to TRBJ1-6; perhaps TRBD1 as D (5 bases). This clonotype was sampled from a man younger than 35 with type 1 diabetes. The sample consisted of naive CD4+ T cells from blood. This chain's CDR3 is CSAGGHSPLHF. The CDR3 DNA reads TGCAGTGCTGGGGGACATTCACCCCTCCACTTT.